Sequencing of this TCR beta chain was carried out in a study of a mutant IDH1 vaccine in newly diagnosed glioma. Study at large: The study gave patients eight vaccinations in weeks 1, 3, 5, 7, 11, 15, 19, 23. Previous treatment comprised radiotherapy, temozolomide, or both, mostly both. Patients received vaccination from 4-6 weeks after radiotherapy alone, or with temozolomide cycles.

The CDR3 extends over 12 amino acids. V lost 0 bases and J lost 7, with 7 bases in between. Germline lookup yields CDR1 LGHNA and CDR2 YNFKEQ. Time point meaning: week 23, last vaccination. Doses comprised 300 ug of mutant IDH1 20-mer peptide each, plus topical imiquimod. Repertoires were generated with immunoSEQ multiplex PCR, while TCRdb's copy carries only in-frame clones and drops some. The sample has about 82,000 clones; roughly 85% are singletons. Of note for this clone: What it recognizes is unknown.

This sample comprised PBMCs, obtained from a glioma patient whose treatment included an IDH1 peptide vaccine. This clonotype was sampled from a man between 25 and 39 years old with glioma. Some clones in this sample may be carry-over from other donors' samples. The rearrangement uses TRBV4-2 and TRBJ2-7; tentative D call: TRBD1 (6 bases). CDR3 sequence: CASSQDRGEQYF. The CDR3 DNA reads TGTGCCAGCAGCCAAGACAGGGGAGAGCAGTACTTC.